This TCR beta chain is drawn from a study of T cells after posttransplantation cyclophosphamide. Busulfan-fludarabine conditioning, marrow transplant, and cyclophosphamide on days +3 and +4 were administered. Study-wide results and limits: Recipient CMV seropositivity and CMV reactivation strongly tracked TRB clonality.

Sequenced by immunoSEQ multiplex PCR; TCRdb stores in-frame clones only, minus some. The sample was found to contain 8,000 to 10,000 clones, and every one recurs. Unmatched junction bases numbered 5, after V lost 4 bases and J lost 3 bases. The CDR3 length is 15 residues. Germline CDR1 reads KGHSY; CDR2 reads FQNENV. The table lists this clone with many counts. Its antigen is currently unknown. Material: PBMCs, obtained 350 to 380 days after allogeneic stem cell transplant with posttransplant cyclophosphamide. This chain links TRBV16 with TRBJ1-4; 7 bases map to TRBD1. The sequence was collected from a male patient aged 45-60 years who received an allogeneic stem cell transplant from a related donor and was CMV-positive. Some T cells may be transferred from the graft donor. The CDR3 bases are TGTGCCAGCAGCCCTAGACAGGGACCTAATGAAAAACTGTTTTTT. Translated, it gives CASSPRQGPNEKLFF.